The 26 T cell receptor beta chains below all came from one sample that was sequenced in a study of T cell repertoires in cytomegalovirus infection. TCRdb independently ran MiXCR on the reads; one entry per CDR3 protein. The sample lists about 240,000 distinct CDR3 sequences, 10% to 15% occurring once. The sample comprised PBMCs. These receptors all stem from a human donor in good health (CMV status not recorded). Some clones in this sample may be carry-over from other donors' samples.

This clonotype was detected only a few times. Its ends do not fully match the called genes, so a read error is possible. The chain employs TRBV20-1 and TRBJ1-6, with TRBD1 as a possible D gene (5 bases). The CDR3 runs 16 residues. Germline loops: CDR1 DFQATT, CDR2 SNEGSKA (reference sequence). The CDR3 here is CSAKQWAATGTSPLHF. CDR3 in DNA: TGCAGCGCTAAACAGTGGGCGGCGACGGGGACTTCACCCCTCCACTTT.

The chain uses TRBV4-1 and TRBJ2-1, with 9 bases fitting TRBD1. The CDR3 sequence is 16 residues long. The V and J ends lost 4 bases and 9 bases, in that order; junction bases with no gene match: 13. CDR1 and CDR2 from the germline V gene are MGHRA and YSYEKL. Here the CDR3 DNA reads TGCGCCAGCAGCCGCCCGCTGACAGGGGGAATCGGTGAGCAGTTCTTC. Translated: CASSRPLTGGIGEQFF.

This clonotype occurred many times. The chain combines TRBV28 with TRBJ2-7; 7 positions agree with TRBD1. V lost 5 bases to trimming and J lost 5 bases; unmatched junction nucleotides: 9. The CDR3 is 14 residues long. Germline CDR1 and CDR2: MDHEN and SYDVKM. CDR3 protein: CASSPPAGGHEQYF. Written as DNA, the CDR3 is TGTGCCAGCAGTCCCCCCGCAGGGGGACACGAGCAGTACTTC.

This clonotype occurred many times. This sequence joins TRBV11-2 and TRBJ2-5, with 10 bases identical to TRBD2. The CDR3 contains 17 residues. Unmatched junction bases numbered 13, after V lost 5 bases and J lost 4 bases. Germline values: CDR1 SGHAT, CDR2 FQNNGV. The chain's CDR3 is CASSQRKAGGGRETQYF. CDR3 bases: TGTGCCAGCAGCCAAAGGAAAGCGGGGGGGGGCCGAGAGACCCAGTACTTC. Full variable domain (outside the CDR3, taken from reference TRBV11-2 and TRBJ2-5): EAGVAQSPRYKIIEKRQSVAFWCNPISGHATLYWYQQILGQGPKLLIQFQNNGVVDDSQLPKDRFSAERLKGVDSTLKIQPAKLEDSAVYLCASSQRKAGGGRETQYFGPGTRLLVL.

This clonotype has at least ten counts. The chain has TRBV28 and TRBJ2-7; 13 positions match TRBD2. CDR1 is MDHEN and CDR2 is SYDVKM in the germline V gene. There are 17 residues in the CDR3. The trim removed 3 bases at V and 3 bases at J, leaving 8 bases unmatched. As DNA, the CDR3 is TGTGCCAGCAGTTTGTCCGCCGGGACTAGCGGGAACTACGAGCAGTACTTC. The encoded protein is CASSLSAGTSGNYEQYF.

This clonotype was detected many times. V and J are TRBV28 and TRBJ2-1; TRBD1 matches 7 bases. The ends lost 1 base at V and 5 bases at J; junction bases unmatched: 8. The CDR3 runs 16 residues. Germline values: CDR1 MDHEN, CDR2 SYDVKM. The CDR3 loop is CASSLYRQGPDNEQFF. The CDR3 bases are TGTGCCAGCAGTTTATACCGACAGGGTCCAGACAATGAGCAGTTCTTC.

This rearrangement joins TRBV25-1 to TRBJ2-1; D remains ambiguous. The CDR3 has 15 amino acids. Germline CDR1 and CDR2: MGHDK and SYGVNS. Trimming pared 0 bases from V and 2 bases from J, leaving 8 bases between. CDR3 loop: CASSEYSGPYNEQFF. In DNA, the CDR3 is TGTGCCAGCAGTGAATATTCCGGACCCTACAATGAGCAGTTCTTC.

This clonotype was seen ten or more times. This chain links TRBV28 with TRBJ1-2; D is unresolved. V was clipped by 5 bases and J by 2 bases, with 12 bases between them. The germline V gene encodes CDR1 MDHEN and CDR2 SYDVKM. The CDR3 has 14 residues. Here the CDR3 DNA reads TGTGCCAGCAGTCGCGGACCGATGAACTATGGCTACACCTTC. This gives the protein CASSRGPMNYGYTF.

This clonotype was counted ten times or more. This rearrangement joins TRBV7-2 to TRBJ2-7, with TRBD2 as a possible D gene (5 bases). There are 15 residues in the CDR3. Germline assignment: CDR1 SGHTA and CDR2 FQGNSA. V dropped 5 bases and J dropped 2 bases, with 16 bases sitting between them. The CDR3 is CASSPRVGGAYEQYF. CDR3 nucleotide sequence: TGTGCCAGCAGCCCTAGGGTCGGAGGTGCCTACGAGCAGTACTTC.

Ten or more counts support this clonotype. J is TRBJ1-3 and V is TRBV7-3, with unresolved D. The V end was cut by 0 bases, the J end by 2 bases, with 8 bases between. Germline V gives CDR1 SGHTA, CDR2 FQGTGA. The CDR3 consists of 15 residues. CDR3 in amino acids: CASSLTGGTGNTIYF. The CDR3 DNA follows: TGTGCCAGCAGCTTAACTGGCGGGACTGGAAACACCATATATTTT. Based on the CDR3 plus reference TRBV7-3 and TRBJ1-3, the full variable domain is GAGVSQTPSNKVTEKGKYVELRCDPISGHTALYWYRQSLGQGPEFLIYFQGTGAADDSGLPNDRFFAVRPEGSVSTLKIQRTERGDSAVYLCASSLTGGTGNTIYFGEGSWLTVV.

This clonotype has at least ten counts. This chain connects TRBV19 to TRBJ1-5; D unresolved. The V end was cut by 1 base, the J end by 5 bases, with 9 bases between. Looked up from germline, CDR1 is LNHDA and CDR2 is SQIVND (reference sequence). CDR3 length equals 14 residues. The CDR3 region is CASSIGPGDQPQHF. In DNA form, the CDR3 reads TGTGCCAGTAGTATAGGGCCAGGCGATCAGCCCCAGCATTTT.

The rearrangement joins TRBV29-1 to TRBJ2-7; 12 bases map to TRBD1. CDR3 length equals 13 residues. After removal of 3 bases from V and 6 bases from J, the junction contained 3 bases not matched to a gene. Germline assignment: CDR1 SQVTM and CDR2 ANQGSEA. The CDR3 DNA follows: TGCAGCGTTGATGGGACAGGGGGCGGCGAGCAGTACTTC. It codes for CSVDGTGGGEQYF.

The count of this clonotype is one. A read error may be the cause here, since a much bigger clone is one base away. The CDR3 sequence is CASSWLAGGDTQYF. As DNA, the CDR3 is TGTGCCAGCAGCTGGCTAGCGGGAGGAGATACGCAGTATTTT. The chain has TRBV5-4 and TRBJ2-3, with 11 bases identical to TRBD2. The CDR3 consists of 14 residues. Per germline, CDR1 SGHNT and CDR2 YYREEE (reference sequence). V lost 3 bases and J lost 5; bases outside the gene matches: 2.

This chain uses TRBV14 with TRBJ1-1, with D unresolved. This CDR3 is 13 amino acids long. Germline lookup yields CDR1 SGHDN and CDR2 FVKESK. Trimming removed 0 bases at V and 13 bases at J, with 15 bases between. This chain's CDR3 is CASSQDLRRVDFF. In DNA, the CDR3 is TGTGCCAGCAGCCAAGATCTGAGGCGGGTTGATTTCTTT.

This clonotype was counted at least ten times. Relative to the germline gene, one junction end is altered; a read error may explain this. The chain joins TRBV7-6 to TRBJ1-1; tentatively, D is TRBD1 (5 bases). Per the germline V gene, CDR1 is SGHVS and CDR2 is FNYEAQ. The CDR3 loop spans 13 amino acids. In DNA, the CDR3 is TGTGCCAGCAGTTTAGGGGAGAGCACTGAAGCTTTCTTT. Translation gives CASSLGESTEAFF.

The rearrangement links TRBV20-1 to TRBJ2-1, with a tentative D call TRBD2 (6 bases). This CDR3 contains 13 residues. Trimming stripped 5 bases from V and 5 bases from J, with 13 bases between. The V gene's germline CDR1 is DFQATT and CDR2 SNEGSKA (reference sequence). CDR3 DNA: TGCAGTGCTGGGGGGACGCAGAACAATGAGCAGTTCTTC. This translates into CSAGGTQNNEQFF.

This clonotype was seen at least ten times. This chain connects TRBV7-9 to TRBJ2-1; no clear D. The CDR3 contains 14 residues. The germline gives CDR1 SEHNR, CDR2 FQNEAQ (reference sequence). V was pared by 2 bases and J by 4 bases, with 9 bases between. Here the CDR3 DNA reads TGTGCCAGCAGCTTATTTCCAGAATACAATGAGCAGTTCTTC. The encoded protein is CASSLFPEYNEQFF. The complete variable domain, with remaining parts taken from reference TRBV7-9 and TRBJ2-1, reads DTGVSQNPRHKITKRGQNVTFRCDPISEHNRLYWYRQTLGQGPEFLTYFQNEAQLEKSRLLSDRFSAERPKGSFSTLEIQRTEQGDSAMYLCASSLFPEYNEQFFGPGTRLTVL.

This clonotype was counted ten times or more. The chain recombines TRBV7-2 with TRBJ2-7; TRBD2 matches at 16 bases. The CDR3 has 16 amino acids. The V gene end was trimmed by 4 bases and the J gene end by 7 bases; junction bases not matched to a gene: 7. Germline V gene sequence: CDR1 SGHTA, CDR2 FQGNSA. The CDR3 DNA is TGTGCCAGCAGCTCGGGACTAGCGGGGGGGCTTGAAGAGCAGTACTTC. It translates to CASSSGLAGGLEEQYF.

In this sample, this clonotype turned up many times. The chain combines TRBV7-2 with TRBJ2-6; D unresolved. The germline CDR1 and CDR2 sequences are SGHTA and FQGNSA. Trimming took off 3 bases at V and 0 bases at J, with 12 bases between the two ends. The CDR3 length is 17 residues. CDR3 bases: TGTGCCAGCAGCTTTGCGAGTACGGACTCTGGGGCCAACGTCCTGACTTTC. Residues: CASSFASTDSGANVLTF. The full variable domain, rest sourced from reference TRBV7-2 and TRBJ2-6, is GAGVSQSPSNKVTEKGKDVELRCDPISGHTALYWYRQSLGQGLEFLIYFQGNSAPDKSGLPSDRFSAERTGGSVSTLTIQRTQQEDSAVYLCASSFASTDSGANVLTFGAGSRLTVL.

The DNA for the CDR3 is TGTGCCAGCAGTCGGACTAGCACCTACGAGCAGTACTTC. Amino acids: CASSRTSTYEQYF. The chain uses TRBV6-1 and TRBJ2-7, with 8 bases that match TRBD2. After removal of 5 bases from V and 2 bases from J, the junction contained 2 bases not matched to a gene. This CDR3 spans 13 amino acids. Germline assignment: CDR1 MNHNS and CDR2 SASEGT.

A few counts support this clonotype. CDR3 nucleotide sequence: TGCAGCGTTTGCGTAGCCAAAAACATTCAGTACTTC. Translating it yields CSVCVAKNIQYF. The chain recombines TRBV29-1 with TRBJ2-4; D call uncertain. Deletions cut 5 bases from V and 0 bases from J, with 5 bases between. Per the germline V gene, CDR1 is SQVTM and CDR2 is ANQGSEA. The CDR3 extends over 12 amino acids. Using reference TRBV29-1 and TRBJ2-4 for the parts outside the CDR3, the full variable domain is SAVISQKPSRDICQRGTSLTIQCQVDSQVTMMFWYRQQPGQSLTLIATANQGSEATYESGFVIDKFPISRPNLTFSTLTVSNMSPEDSSIYLCSVCVAKNIQYFGAGTRLSVL.

This clonotype showed up just a few times. The chain employs TRBV20-1 and TRBJ2-1; 8 nucleotides match TRBD2. Germline assignment: CDR1 DFQATT and CDR2 SNEGSKA (reference sequence). Trimming at V came to 7 bases and at J to 7 bases, leaving 6 bases not matched to a gene. The CDR3 loop spans 12 amino acids. The CDR3 here is CSGSGALNEQFF. The DNA for the CDR3 is TGCAGTGGTAGCGGGGCTTTGAATGAGCAGTTCTTC.

This clonotype was detected many times. The V call is TRBV7-2, the J call TRBJ2-2; D gene ambiguous. The germline gives CDR1 SGHTA, CDR2 FQGNSA. Trimming removed 5 bases from V and 5 bases from J, with 12 bases in between. The CDR3 runs 14 residues. The DNA of the CDR3 is TGTGCCAGCAGCAGAGCCCGAAATACCGGGGAGCTGTTTTTT. It encodes CASSRARNTGELFF.

The CDR3 coding sequence is TGCGCCAGCAGCGGTCAAACAGGGAACACTGAAGCTTTCTTT. Translated, it gives CASSGQTGNTEAFF. The chain is built from TRBV5-1 and TRBJ1-1, with D maybe TRBD1 (5 bases). Germline lookup yields CDR1 SGHRS and CDR2 YFSETQ. CDR3 size: 14 residues. V was pared by 4 bases and J by 1 base, with 11 bases between.

This clonotype was seen ten or more times. CDR3 sequence reads: CASSLELGPRYF. The CDR3, as DNA: TGTGCCAGCAGCTTAGAGCTGGGCCCTAGGTACTTC. This chain joins TRBV7-2 and TRBJ2-7, with D uncertain. The V gene lost 1 base and the J gene lost 12 bases, with 13 bases spanning the gap. Looked up from germline, CDR1 is SGHTA and CDR2 is FQGNSA. The CDR3 covers 12 residues.

This clonotype has ten or more counts. V is TRBV19 and J is TRBJ2-2; D tentatively reads TRBD1 or TRBD2 (5 bases each). V lost 8 bases and J 4 bases, leaving 14 bases between the germline ends. The CDR3 is made up of 14 amino acids. Germline-derived CDR1 and CDR2 are LNHDA and SQIVND (reference sequence). DNA of the CDR3: TGTGCCAGTCGCCGGGACCCGACCACCGGGGAGCTGTTTTTT. Translation: CASRRDPTTGELFF.